These 24 T cell receptor beta chains originate from one sample sequenced in a study of blood T cell repertoires in COVID-19. TCRdb's table, derived via immunoSEQ multiplex PCR, lists solely in-frame clones and lacks some. The table has around 120,000 clones, about 90% seen once; the top ten hold about 1%. Sequenced sample: peripheral blood. The source of these receptors is a woman aged 45-60 years with active or convalescent COVID-19.

The count of this clone is one. The chain carries TRBV13 and TRBJ2-7; a possible D gene is TRBD2 (5 bases). This CDR3 contains 15 residues. Trimming cost V 5 bases and J 6 bases, with 20 bases left between them. Germline CDR1 reads PRHDT; CDR2 reads FYEKMQ (reference sequence). CDR3 amino acids: CASSPRPGLQAEQYF. CDR3 nucleotide sequence: TGTGCCAGCAGCCCTAGGCCCGGACTCCAGGCCGAGCAGTACTTC.

The chain carries TRBV2 and TRBJ2-1; 9 bases fit TRBD1. The length of the CDR3 is 15 residues. V dropped 2 bases and J dropped 5; count of bases not matched to a gene: 4. The germline gives CDR1 SNHLY, CDR2 FYNNEI. Here the CDR3 reads CASSETGGLDNEQFF. The CDR3 nucleotides are TGTGCCAGCAGTGAAACAGGGGGCTTGGACAATGAGCAGTTCTTC.

The rearrangement uses TRBV2 and TRBJ2-3; no definite D call. From germline, CDR1 is SNHLY and CDR2 FYNNEI. This CDR3 has 12 amino acids. V dropped 2 bases and J dropped 6 bases, with 6 bases sitting between them. The CDR3 is CASSERRDTQYF. As DNA, the CDR3 is TGTGCCAGCAGTGAAAGGCGGGATACGCAGTATTTT.

In this sample, this clone turned up once. This chain links TRBV3-1 (or the pseudogene TRBV3-2) with TRBJ2-7, with 8 bases matching TRBD2. J gave up 4 bases and V 0 bases, and 20 bases lay outside the gene matches. This CDR3 contains 20 residues. Germline V gene sequence: CDR1 LGHDT, CDR2 YNNKEL (reference sequence). The CDR3: CASSQEGRREAPTTLYEQYF. The CDR3 DNA reads TGTGCCAGCAGCCAAGAAGGACGGCGGGAGGCCCCAACGACATTATACGAGCAGTACTTC.

Written as DNA, the CDR3 is TGTGCCAGCAGCTTCATTTCCGGGAATGAAGCTTTCTTT. This sequence encodes CASSFISGNEAFF. The chain is built from TRBV5-5 and TRBJ1-1; D unresolved. The CDR3 covers 13 residues. Trimming left V 2 bases short and J 7 bases short, with 12 bases between. Germline CDR1 is SGHKS and CDR2 is YYEKEE (reference sequence).

CDR3 DNA: TGTGCCTGGAGTGTAAGGGGGTCCCTGGGCTACACCTTC. This encodes CAWSVRGSLGYTF. V and J are TRBV30 and TRBJ1-2, with TRBD1 as a possible D gene (6 bases). Trimming removed 0 bases from V and 8 bases from J, with 13 bases in between. Germline CDR1 reads GTSNPN; CDR2 reads SVGIG (reference sequence). The CDR3 loop spans 13 amino acids.

The V and J genes are TRBV4-2 and TRBJ1-4; D may be TRBD1 (5 bases). V lost 5 bases and J 5 bases, leaving 15 bases between the germline ends. This CDR3 comprises 15 residues. Per the germline V gene, CDR1 is LGHNA and CDR2 is YNFKEQ. The CDR3 DNA reads as TGTGCCAGCAGCGGAGTCGGGGGAGTGAATGAAAAACTGTTTTTT. As protein: CASSGVGGVNEKLFF.

The V gene is TRBV24-1, the J gene TRBJ2-3; D might be TRBD2 (7 bases). Trimming removed 3 bases from V and 1 base from J, with 16 bases in between. This CDR3 is 17 amino acids long. The V gene's germline CDR1 is KGHDR and CDR2 SFDVKD. The CDR3 loop reads CATSDNGGRGGTDTQYF. CDR3 DNA sequence: TGTGCCACCAGTGATAATGGAGGGAGGGGGGGCACAGATACGCAGTATTTT.

This rearrangement joins TRBV6-1 to TRBJ1-5; 7 bases line up with TRBD1. Germline assignment: CDR1 MNHNS and CDR2 SASEGT. V trimming: 4 bases; J trimming: 5 bases; junction bases outside the gene matches: 11. The CDR3 is made up of 16 amino acids. CDR3 loop: CASSAMEGAVYQPQHF. As DNA, the CDR3 is TGTGCCAGCAGTGCTATGGAGGGGGCAGTATATCAGCCCCAGCATTTT.

This rearrangement joins TRBV4-2 to TRBJ1-1; TRBD1 might be the D (5 bases). CDR3 size: 13 residues. Germline-derived CDR1 and CDR2 are LGHNA and YNFKEQ. V was cut by 8 bases and J by 4 bases, with 14 bases left in between. The CDR3 region has the DNA TGTGCCAGCCATACCGGTCAGGGCACTGAAGCTTTCTTT. Translating gives CASHTGQGTEAFF.

This clone was counted once. The chain employs TRBV12-2 and TRBJ2-7; the DNA was not used to check the table's D call, TRBD2. TRBV12-2 is noted as a pseudogene. The CDR3 totals 17 residues. CDR3 in amino acids: CASLSGSSGEGPYEQYF. As DNA, the CDR3 is TGTGCAAGCCTCTCCGGGTCTAGCGGTGAAGGGCCTTACGAGCAGTACTTC.

This clone was recorded only once. The chain combines TRBV6-5 with TRBJ1-4; tentative D call: TRBD1 (5 bases). Germline V CDR1 and CDR2: MNHEY, SVGAGI. Trimming stripped 2 bases from V and 7 bases from J, with 11 bases between. The CDR3 runs 14 residues. CDR3 nucleotide sequence: TGTGCCAGCAGTTACAGGGGAAGGAGTGAAAAACTGTTTTTT. This codes for CASSYRGRSEKLFF.

The V call is TRBV5-4, the J call TRBJ1-3, with 8 bases that match TRBD1. With V trimmed by 4 bases and J by 2 bases, 2 bases remained unmatched. The CDR3 loop spans 14 amino acids. The germline V gene has CDR1 SGHNT and CDR2 YYREEE (reference sequence). This chain's CDR3 is CASSETGAGNTIYF. In nucleotides, the CDR3 is TGTGCCAGCAGCGAGACAGGGGCTGGAAACACCATATATTTT. Drawing the rest from reference TRBV5-4 and TRBJ1-3, the complete variable domain is ETGVTQSPTHLIKTRGQQVTLRCSSQSGHNTVSWYQQALGQGPQFIFQYYREEENGRGNFPPRFSGLQFPNYSSELNVNALELDDSALYLCASSETGAGNTIYFGEGSWLTVV.

The chain links TRBV12-5 to TRBJ1-6; 9 bases are shared with TRBD1. Germline lookup yields CDR1 LGHNT and CDR2 FRNRAP. This CDR3 has 15 residues. V gave up 6 bases and J gave up 9 bases; unmatched junction bases: 9. CDR3 amino acids: CASGENRGQSSPLHF. The DNA for the CDR3 is TGTGCTAGTGGAGAGAACAGGGGGCAGAGTTCACCCCTCCACTTT.

This clone was counted a single time. Germline and junction disagree at one end, which may indicate a read error. This rearrangement joins TRBV7-7 to TRBJ2-7; the match to TRBD1 covers 8 bases. This CDR3 comprises 13 residues. Germline V gene sequence: CDR1 SSHAT, CDR2 FNYEAQ (reference sequence). This CDR3 is CASSLGTGREQYF. CDR3 coding DNA: TGTGCTAGCAGCCTGGGGACAGGCCGAGAGCAGTACTTC.

J is TRBJ2-3 and V is TRBV11-3; D uncertain. Trimming left V 0 bases short and J 0 bases short, with 7 bases between. The CDR3 loop spans 15 amino acids. From germline, CDR1 is SGHNT and CDR2 YENEEA. The CDR3 is CASSLDQASTDTQYF. The CDR3 DNA reads TGTGCCAGCAGCTTAGATCAAGCTAGCACAGATACGCAGTATTTT.

The chain's CDR3 is CASRIQVSYEQYF. The CDR3 DNA follows: TGTGCCAGCAGAATACAGGTCTCCTACGAGCAGTACTTC. This chain connects TRBV12-3 or TRBV12-4 to TRBJ2-7, with D possibly being TRBD1 (5 bases). The CDR3 loop spans 13 amino acids. Trimming removed 6 bases at V and 0 bases at J, with 9 bases between.

The CDR3 DNA is TGTGCCAGCTCACAAGGACAGAGGGGCATGAACACTGAAGCTTTCTTT. It yields the protein CASSQGQRGMNTEAFF. The chain uses TRBV18 and TRBJ1-1; D is possibly TRBD1 (6 bases). The V end lost 4 bases, the J end lost 0 bases, and 15 bases lay between the germline ends. The CDR3 has 16 amino acids. CDR1 and CDR2 from the germline V gene are KGHSH and LQKENI.

The chain has TRBV28 and TRBJ1-5; perhaps TRBD1 as D (6 bases). The CDR3 length is 14 residues. The germline V gene encodes CDR1 MDHEN and CDR2 SYDVKM. Trimming shortened V by 4 bases and J by 4 bases, and 11 bases separated the two germline ends. CDR3 sequence (DNA): TGTGCCAGCAGTTGGGGGCAGGGGAATCAGCCCCAGCATTTT. Its translation: CASSWGQGNQPQHF. Variable domain in full (rest from reference TRBV28 and TRBJ1-5): DVKVTQSSRYLVKRTGEKVFLECVQDMDHENMFWYRQDPGLGLRLIYFSYDVKMKEKGDIPEGYSVSREKKERFSLILESASTNQTSMYLCASSWGQGNQPQHFGDGTRLSIL.

The rearrangement joins TRBV4-1 to TRBJ2-6; D possibly corresponds to TRBD1 (5 bases). The ends were cut back, 4 bases at V and 2 bases at J, with 9 bases in the middle. CDR1 and CDR2 from the germline V gene are MGHRA and YSYEKL. The CDR3 is 15 amino acids. The CDR3 loop is CASSPQGTGANVLTF. CDR3 nucleotides: TGCGCCAGCAGCCCTCAGGGTACTGGGGCCAACGTCCTGACTTTC.

The chain is built from TRBV6-2 or TRBV6-3 and TRBJ1-2; TRBD1 might be the D (6 bases). V was cut by 0 bases and J by 6 bases, with 14 bases left in between. Germline values: CDR1 MNHEY, CDR2 SVGEGT. This CDR3 is 15 amino acids long. CDR3 nucleotide sequence: TGTGCCAGCAGTTACTCGACGCGGGGGGGGCATGGCTACACCTTC. Translation: CASSYSTRGGHGYTF.

The chain links TRBV14 to TRBJ1-1, with a possible D match to TRBD1 (6 bases). The CDR3 length is 14 residues. Germline loops: CDR1 SGHDN, CDR2 FVKESK. Trimming removed 4 bases at V and 2 bases at J, with 11 bases between. In DNA form, the CDR3 reads TGTGCCAGCAGCCGACGGACAGCTAACACTGAAGCTTTCTTT. It codes for CASSRRTANTEAFF.

This clone was seen a single time. The chain couples TRBV5-8 to TRBJ2-7, with D perhaps matching TRBD2 (5 bases). V lost 6 bases and J lost 0, with 19 bases in between. The germline V gene encodes CDR1 SGHTS and CDR2 YDEGEE. The CDR3 totals 16 residues. The DNA for the CDR3 is TGTGCCAGCACTCCCTGGGAGCCCTCCTCCTCCTACGAGCAGTACTTC. Translated: CASTPWEPSSSYEQYF.

V is TRBV5-6 and J is TRBJ2-7, with TRBD1 identical over 9 bases. V dropped 4 bases and J dropped 3; count of bases not matched to a gene: 8. This CDR3 region has 15 residues. CDR1 is SGHDT and CDR2 is YYEEEE in the germline V gene. The chain's CDR3 is CASSLGAGQGYEQYF. CDR3 DNA: TGTGCCAGCAGCCTGGGGGCGGGACAGGGCTACGAGCAGTACTTC.